The following is a TCR beta chain sequence with its context. Its antigen remains undetermined. Per-base quality was not reported, and no clone a single base away is much larger than it. Trimming leaves V shorter by 5 bases and J shorter by 6 bases, with the junction holding 14 bases beyond the gene matches. The CDR3 runs 17 amino acids, cysteine and phenylalanine included. The kept DNA is CDR3 alone, 51 bases in frame from the first base. The entry originates in a study of T cell responses to AZD1222 COVID-19 vaccine (dated by TCRdb to the early 2020s). About the study as a whole: TCR sequencing was performed for 230 to 250 trial participants, of whom roughly 200 were given two doses of AZD1222 and approximately 26 were given two doses of MenACWY control vaccine. Trial participants were enrolled by age into subgroups of 18-55, 56-69 and 70-plus years, and around 150, 29 and 61 TCR-sequenced participants, respectively, were included in these subgroups. General study outcomes and caveats: In the small 56-69-year group, the increase in depth fell short of significance, most likely because of low power. Spike-specific TCR breadth and depth rose significantly after two AZD1222 doses compared with day 0 and with MenACWY recipients. Because no samples from the day 14 peak response were available, repertoires could be characterized only after the peak T cell response. CD4 TCRs associated with the vaccine covered the entire spike protein, and the dominant responses were in regions 160-218 and 743-854. Conclusions about previously exposed vaccinees are limited, since just five or six AZD1222 recipients were seropositive for SARS-CoV-2 at baseline. Nearly half of unique spike-specific TCRs reportedly recognized epitopes outside regions mutated in the B.1.351 and B.1.1.7 variants. Most participants were white British and females outnumbered males, and the authors suggested that clonal diversity may have been underestimated.

The CDR3 regions of human TCRbeta chains were subjected to immunosequencing. From the authors' description of their analysis: TCRs in the repertoires were matched against a reference library of SARS-CoV-2-specific TCRs that had been generated with the MIRA antigen-specificity platform. Breadth was defined as the fraction of unique TCRs that were SARS-CoV-2-associated. Depth was defined as the fraction of total T cells that were SARS-CoV-2-associated. Each spike-specific TCR was assigned to its reactive spike region and to a CD4 or CD8 class using the MIRA data. Log10-transformed breadth and depth values were compared by one-way ANOVA with Sidak's multiple comparisons tests. TCRdb took this table from immuneACCESS and kept in-frame rearrangements with V and J called. Such tables lack part of the clones; where checked against another copy, unresolved V genes explain under half of the gap, and the rest is unexplained. V and J calls and clone size are given by that table; D and trimming were obtained from the DNA. In all, the sample holds approximately 150,000 clones, and approximately 91% of those were seen once. Roughly 1.2% of the sample lies in the top ten.

This specimen's time point label, per the study, means: about 28 days (+/-7) after the second vaccine dose. AZD1222 recipients with second doses at about 4 weeks or about 12 weeks were pooled, because spike-specific TCR depth and breadth did not differ between schedules. The vaccinee samples were drawn from two UK trials, COV001 and COV002, one of which was a single-blind randomized controlled phase 2/3 trial testing AZD1222 (ChAdOx1 nCoV-19) in healthy adults. Trial participant PBMC samples were collected at day 0 and day 28 after the second dose for TCRbeta chain sequencing. The V gene is TRBV23-1 and the J gene is TRBJ1-5; the junction holds 9 bases that match TRBD1. TRBV23-1 is an ORF, and what it does is uncertain. Specimen: peripheral blood, collected 28 days after the second AZD1222 dose. This clonotype originated in an adult who received the AZD1222 COVID-19 vaccine. CDR3 region: CASSSGTGNRQPQPQHF. The DNA is TGCGCCAGCAGTTCCGGGACAGGGAATCGGCAACCTCAGCCCCAGCATTTT.